This T cell receptor (beta chain) derives from a study of kidney transplant recipient with SARS-CoV-2 infection. Germline V CDR1 and CDR2: SQVTM, ANQGSEA. V was trimmed by 0 bases and J by 0 bases, leaving 18 bases between them. The CDR3 consists of 19 residues. TCRdb itself ran the reads through MiXCR, one entry per CDR3 protein. This sample has roughly 230,000 distinct CDR3 sequences, with 25% to 35% found just once. Here the sequenced sample was a blood sample, taken at baseline and around day 120 from a kidney transplant recipient. This TCR was recovered from a young adult male patient who had COVID-19 and was a kidney transplant recipient. Some T cells may be provided by the graft donor. This rearrangement joins TRBV29-1 to TRBJ2-6, with no clear D. The CDR3 region is CSVEDLWARSPSGANVLTF. The CDR3 DNA reads as TGCAGCGTTGAAGATCTATGGGCACGGAGTCCCTCTGGGGCCAACGTCCTGACTTTC.